The rows below give T cell receptor beta chains drawn from one sample of a study of shared clonotypes between healthy human individuals. The table came from immunoSEQ multiplex PCR; TCRdb's copy has only in-frame clones and leaves some out. There are around 1,900,000 clones in the sample; around 93% occur only once, and more than 1.5% lies in the top ten. Sequencing input: naive CD8+ T cells from PBMCs. Receptors were obtained from a man between 18 and 29 years old in good health. Some clones in this sample may be carry-over from other donors' samples. CDR3s include the opening cysteine and the closing phenylalanine or tryptophan. D genes are given only for firm matches. For some rows the clone size is stated as once, few or many, or as a class when expanded; others skip it.

TRBJ2-5 TRBD1 - TRBV9 TGTGCCAGCAGTGACAGGGGGCTGTCGATACAAGAGACCCAGTACTTC CASSDRGLSIQETQYF
TRBJ2-7 - - TRBV19 TGTGCCAGTAGACCCTCGGACAGCTACGAGCAGTACTTC CASRPSDSYEQYF
TRBJ2-7 TRBD1 - TRBV4-3 TGCGCCAGCAGCCAGGACAGGGGGCGCGAGCAGTACTTC CASSQDRGREQYF
TRBJ2-1 - few TRBV27 TGTGCCAGCAGTTTTGCTGATGAGCAGTTCTTC CASSFADEQFF
TRBJ2-5 - - TRBV7-2 TGTGCCAGCAGCTTAGCCCATACAGGGTCCCAGTACTTC CASSLAHTGSQYF
TRBJ2-3 TRBD2 once TRBV28 TGTGCCAGCAGTTCTTATAACGGACTAGCGGGGAGCACAGATACGCAGTATTTT CASSSYNGLAGSTDTQYF
TRBJ2-6 TRBD1 - TRBV30 TGTGCCTGGAGGGACAGGGACGGTGGGGCCAACGTCCTGACTTTC CAWRDRDGGANVLTF
TRBJ1-1 - - TRBV11-2 TGTGCCAGCAGCTCAGAGGTCAGGGTCACTGAAGCTTTCTTT CASSSEVRVTEAFF
TRBJ2-3 - - TRBV28 TGTGCCAGCAGTAAGACCTTCCCTGGAACAGATACGCAGTATTTT CASSKTFPGTDTQYF
TRBJ2-3 TRBD2 - TRBV2 TGTGCCAGCAGTGAGGGACTAGCGGCAAGCACAGATACGCAGTATTTT CASSEGLAASTDTQYF
TRBJ2-7 - - TRBV2 TGTGCCAGCAGTGAAGGAAGGGGCGTAGTCGGCGAGCAGTACTTC CASSEGRGVVGEQYF
TRBJ2-7 - - TRBV2 TGTGCCGGGGGGCGGGAGACCTACGAGCAGTACTTC CAGGRETYEQYF